The 7 T cell receptor beta chains below all came from one sample that was sequenced in a study of cytomegalovirus exposure and HLA in healthy donors. It was with 60 Vbeta and 13 Jbeta primers that the PCR ran. Only in-frame clones appear in the TCRdb table, and some are missing; sequencing was by immunoSEQ multiplex PCR. This sample has around 140,000 clones, with approximately 82% found just once. Sequenced input: PBMCs. The source is a middle-aged man in good health and CMV-seronegative.

The chain carries TRBV6-5 and TRBJ2-7, with D hard to call. The germline V gene encodes CDR1 MNHEY and CDR2 SVGAGI. Trimming shortened V by 6 bases and J by 7 bases, and 7 bases separated the two germline ends. This CDR3 region has 10 residues. The CDR3 is CASRRWEQYF. The CDR3 nucleotides are TGTGCCAGCAGACGGTGGGAGCAGTACTTC.

As regards this clone: Other DNA sequences in the sample encode the same CDR3. CDR3 coding DNA: TGCGCCAGCAGCCAGGCGGGGAACACTGAAGCTTTCTTT. Amino acids: CASSQAGNTEAFF. The chain is built from TRBV4-1 and TRBJ1-1; D gene unclear. Germline V gene data show CDR1 as MGHRA and CDR2 as YSYEKL. The CDR3 consists of 13 residues. V was cut by 3 bases and J by 1 base, with 6 bases left in between.

This rearrangement joins TRBV5-4 to TRBJ1-4, with D perhaps TRBD1 (5 bases). In germline, CDR1 is SGHNT, CDR2 YYREEE (reference sequence). V dropped 2 bases and J dropped 1 base, with 12 bases sitting between them. The CDR3 has 16 residues. The CDR3 region is CASSFKARGTNEKLFF. The CDR3 DNA reads TGTGCCAGCAGCTTCAAAGCTAGGGGAACTAATGAAAAACTGTTTTTT.

The rearrangement joins TRBV7-9 to TRBJ2-7; 11 nucleotides line up with TRBD2. Germline loops: CDR1 SEHNR, CDR2 FQNEAQ (reference sequence). With 2 bases clipped from V and 2 bases from J, the junction kept 14 bases outside the gene matches. This CDR3 has 19 residues. CDR3 loop: CASSLPERYTSGGPYEQYF. The CDR3 DNA sequence: TGTGCCAGCAGCTTACCAGAGAGGTATACTAGCGGGGGACCCTACGAGCAGTACTTC.

The rearrangement uses TRBV7-9 and TRBJ2-5; D is undetermined. Germline lookup yields CDR1 SEHNR and CDR2 FQNEAQ (reference sequence). Trimming removed 2 bases at V and 2 bases at J, with 12 bases between. This CDR3 comprises 15 residues. DNA of the CDR3: TGTGCCAGCAGCTTACCCCAGGCTGCTCAAGAGACCCAGTACTTC. Encoded protein: CASSLPQAAQETQYF.

This chain links TRBV28 with TRBJ2-5; 7 bases agree with TRBD2. The germline gives CDR1 MDHEN, CDR2 SYDVKM. V was pared by 7 bases and J by 2 bases, with 4 bases of the junction left unmatched. The CDR3 loop spans 13 amino acids. The CDR3 spells CASTSGGQETQYF. In DNA, the CDR3 is TGTGCCAGCACTAGCGGAGGACAAGAGACCCAGTACTTC.

The V call is TRBV2, the J call TRBJ2-4; maybe TRBD2 (6 bases). Germline-derived CDR1 and CDR2 are SNHLY and FYNNEI. The CDR3 sequence is 17 residues long. V lost 5 bases, J lost 0 bases, and 17 bases lay in between. The CDR3 sequence: CASSPPWRVLAKNIQYF. In DNA, the CDR3 is TGTGCCAGCAGTCCCCCCTGGAGGGTGTTAGCCAAAAACATTCAGTACTTC.